The sequence of this TCR beta chain was determined in a study of patients and donors after allogeneic stem cell transplantation. This CDR3 is 15 amino acids long. V was clipped by 6 bases and J by 5 bases, with 19 bases between them. CDR1 and CDR2 (germline): SNHLY, FYNNEI. One entry per CDR3 protein, called by TCRdb with MiXCR from the RT-PCR reads. This sample has roughly 940,000 distinct CDR3 sequences, with 15% to 20% found just once. Source material: blood, either unsorted or a sorted T cell fraction (not recorded which). The receptor was derived from a human donor who was either an allogeneic HSCT recipient or a stem cell or donor lymphocyte infusion donor (not recorded which). It is not recorded whose cells these are; they may come from a transplant donor. The rearrangement uses TRBV2 and TRBJ1-2; possible D gene TRBD1, 5 bases. The CDR3 loop is CASRPQGPLWYGYTF. As DNA, the CDR3 is TGTGCCAGCAGGCCCCAGGGTCCCCTTTGGTATGGCTACACCTTC.